This T cell receptor (beta chain) was identified during a study of naive and memory T cell subsets. Broader study findings: Over 85% of naive TCR sequences appeared only once, unlike memory subsets. Naive and memory subsets had different power law exponents for TCR abundance.

This clonotype was found a few times. What it binds is unknown. Both TRBC1 and TRBC2 were covered by a beta constant-region primer of two equimolar oligonucleotides. TCRdb itself ran the UMI-ligation and nested PCR reads through MiXCR, one entry per CDR3 protein. The repertoire holds 140,000 to 150,000 distinct CDR3 sequences, with about a sixth as singletons. Separate alpha and beta amplification began at the second PCR step. CD4+ T cell IFNgamma after overnight CMV lysate exposure gave donor CMV status. The TCR originated in a human donor in good health. Sequencing was performed on naive CD4+ T cells from blood.

The CDR3 loop reads CASSREPRGNIQYF. Written as DNA, the CDR3 is TGTGCCAGCAGTCGGGAACCAAGAGGCAACATTCAGTACTTC. This chain connects TRBV27 to TRBJ2-4, with D possibly matching TRBD2 (5 bases). The CDR3 has 14 amino acids. CDR1 MNHEY and CDR2 SMNVEV come from the germline V gene (reference sequence). V dropped 5 bases and J dropped 7 bases, with 15 bases sitting between them.